The rows below give T cell receptor beta chains drawn from one sample of a study of response to subunit inactivated influenza vaccine. One entry per CDR3 protein, called by TCRdb with MiXCR from the RT-PCR reads. The table has some 500,000 distinct CDR3 sequences, 15% to 20% seen once; the top ten hold over 2.5%. The sample here was CD4+ T cells sorted from PBMCs, taken roughly 24 months after vaccination. These receptors were taken from a man between 45 and 75 years old who received an inactivated influenza vaccine. CDR3s include the opening cysteine and the closing phenylalanine or tryptophan. D genes are given only for firm matches. Size tells how often a clone was seen (once, few, many) or the class of an expanded clone, and some rows leave it out.

clone_size: NA; j_call: TRBJ2-1; v_call: TRBV5-1; d_call: TRBD2; cdr3_aa: CASSLGGGRIDNEQFF; cdr3_nt: TGCGCCAGCAGCTTGGGAGGCGGGAGAATTGATAATGAGCAGTTCTTC
clone_size: NA; j_call: TRBJ2-2; v_call: TRBV7-2; d_call: TRBD1; cdr3_aa: CASSFVGTVGTGELFF; cdr3_nt: TGTGCCAGCAGCTTTGTGGGGACAGTAGGCACCGGGGAGCTGTTTTTT
clone_size: few; j_call: TRBJ1-1; v_call: TRBV12-3/TRBV12-4; d_call: NA; cdr3_aa: CASIGAGRFTEAFF; cdr3_nt: TGTGCCAGCATCGGGGCAGGGAGGTTTACTGAAGCTTTCTTT
clone_size: NA; j_call: TRBJ2-6; v_call: TRBV12-3/TRBV12-4; d_call: NA; cdr3_aa: CASSKRQVGFANVLTF; cdr3_nt: TGTGCCAGCAGTAAACGACAGGTGGGGTTTGCCAACGTCCTGACTTTC
clone_size: NA; j_call: TRBJ2-7; v_call: TRBV6-5; d_call: NA; cdr3_aa: CASSYSYQGTYEQYF; cdr3_nt: TGTGCCAGCAGTTACTCGTATCAGGGAACCTACGAGCAGTACTTC
clone_size: NA; j_call: TRBJ2-2; v_call: TRBV20-1; d_call: NA; cdr3_aa: CSARLGLHTGELFF; cdr3_nt: TGCAGTGCTAGATTGGGACTCCACACCGGGGAGCTGTTTTTT
clone_size: few; j_call: TRBJ1-5; v_call: TRBV29-1; d_call: NA; cdr3_aa: CSVRDSNQPQHF; cdr3_nt: TGCAGCGTGAGGGATAGCAATCAGCCCCAGCATTTT
clone_size: few; j_call: TRBJ2-7; v_call: TRBV6-1; d_call: NA; cdr3_aa: CASSRNGQGGEQYF; cdr3_nt: TGTGCCAGCAGCCGCAACGGGCAGGGCGGCGAGCAGTACTTC
clone_size: few; j_call: TRBJ1-1; v_call: TRBV7-2; d_call: NA; cdr3_aa: CASSERYGGGAEAFF; cdr3_nt: TGTGCCAGCAGCGAAAGATACGGTGGGGGCGCTGAAGCTTTCTTT
clone_size: few; j_call: TRBJ2-1; v_call: TRBV6-2/TRBV6-3; d_call: NA; cdr3_aa: CASSYSIFTGGVRSNEQFF; cdr3_nt: TGTGCCAGCAGTTACTCGATTTTTACCGGGGGCGTAAGGAGCAATGAGCAGTTCTTC
clone_size: few; j_call: TRBJ2-2; v_call: TRBV4-2; d_call: NA; cdr3_aa: CASSQESRMNTGELFF; cdr3_nt: TGTGCCAGCAGCCAAGAATCCCGGATGAACACCGGGGAGCTGTTTTTT
clone_size: NA; j_call: TRBJ2-3; v_call: TRBV6-5; d_call: NA; cdr3_aa: CASSYRRGGTDTQYF; cdr3_nt: TGTGCCAGCAGTTACAGGAGAGGGGGCACAGATACGCAGTATTTT
clone_size: NA; j_call: TRBJ1-1; v_call: TRBV15; d_call: NA; cdr3_aa: CATSLSGANEAFF; cdr3_nt: TGTGCCACCAGCCTATCAGGGGCGAATGAAGCTTTCTTT
clone_size: NA; j_call: TRBJ2-7; v_call: TRBV20-1; d_call: TRBD2; cdr3_aa: CSASTFLTGAGAGYEQYF; cdr3_nt: TGCAGTGCTAGCACGTTCTTAACCGGGGCGGGAGCCGGGTACGAGCAGTACTTC
clone_size: few; j_call: TRBJ2-3; v_call: TRBV20-1; d_call: TRBD2; cdr3_aa: CSVRFTSESRTDTQYF; cdr3_nt: TGCAGTGTTCGATTTACTAGCGAGAGCCGCACAGATACGCAGTATTTT
clone_size: NA; j_call: TRBJ1-1; v_call: TRBV4-3; d_call: NA; cdr3_aa: CASSQDFLGGTEAFF; cdr3_nt: TGCGCCAGCAGCCAAGATTTTCTAGGAGGCACTGAAGCTTTCTTT
clone_size: many; j_call: TRBJ2-5; v_call: TRBV20-1; d_call: NA; cdr3_aa: CSASTPGQETQYF; cdr3_nt: TGCAGTGCTAGTACACCGGGACAAGAGACCCAGTACTTC
clone_size: few; j_call: TRBJ1-5; v_call: TRBV4-3; d_call: NA; cdr3_aa: CASSPGAEGADSNQPQHF; cdr3_nt: TGCGCCAGCAGCCCCGGGGCCGAGGGAGCGGATAGCAATCAGCCCCAGCATTTT
clone_size: many; j_call: TRBJ1-1; v_call: TRBV20-1; d_call: NA; cdr3_aa: CSADLMNTEAFF; cdr3_nt: TGCAGTGCTGACCTTATGAACACTGAAGCTTTCTTT
clone_size: NA; j_call: TRBJ1-4; v_call: TRBV28; d_call: NA; cdr3_aa: CASSNQVTRNEKLFF; cdr3_nt: TGTGCCAGCAGCAATCAAGTAACCCGAAATGAAAAACTGTTTTTT
clone_size: few; j_call: TRBJ2-2; v_call: TRBV14; d_call: NA; cdr3_aa: CASSRHRVTGELFF; cdr3_nt: TGTGCCAGCAGCCGCCACAGGGTCACCGGGGAGCTGTTTTTT
clone_size: NA; j_call: TRBJ2-2; v_call: TRBV5-6; d_call: NA; cdr3_aa: CASSLGGRFTGELFF; cdr3_nt: TGTGCCAGCAGCTTGGGTGGCAGGTTCACCGGGGAGCTGTTTTTT
clone_size: few; j_call: TRBJ1-5; v_call: TRBV20-1; d_call: NA; cdr3_aa: CSASGAPPGSDQPQHF; cdr3_nt: TGCAGTGCTAGTGGGGCCCCCCCAGGGTCTGATCAGCCCCAGCATTTT
clone_size: few; j_call: TRBJ2-2; v_call: TRBV3-1; d_call: NA; cdr3_aa: CASSQDGSGKSNTGELFF; cdr3_nt: TGTGCCAGCAGCCAAGATGGTTCGGGGAAATCGAACACCGGGGAGCTGTTTTTT
clone_size: few; j_call: TRBJ2-2; v_call: TRBV7-3; d_call: TRBD2; cdr3_aa: CASSPQGAGVGTGELFF; cdr3_nt: TGTGCCAGCAGCCCTCAAGGGGCGGGAGTTGGTACCGGGGAGCTGTTTTTT
clone_size: many; j_call: TRBJ2-1; v_call: TRBV5-6; d_call: NA; cdr3_aa: CASSYDYLGQSYNEQFF; cdr3_nt: TGTGCCAGCAGCTACGACTACCTGGGACAAAGTTACAATGAGCAGTTCTTC
clone_size: few; j_call: TRBJ2-7; v_call: TRBV15; d_call: NA; cdr3_aa: CATSRDGFHRVPYEQYF; cdr3_nt: TGTGCCACCAGCAGAGATGGTTTTCACAGGGTCCCCTACGAGCAGTACTTC
clone_size: few; j_call: TRBJ2-3; v_call: TRBV4-3; d_call: TRBD1; cdr3_aa: CASSQDYLQGADTQYF; cdr3_nt: TGCGCCAGCAGCCAAGATTATCTGCAGGGGGCAGATACGCAGTATTTT
clone_size: NA; j_call: TRBJ2-7; v_call: TRBV4-3; d_call: NA; cdr3_aa: CASSPQRSYEQYF; cdr3_nt: TGCGCCAGCAGCCCACAGCGGTCCTACGAGCAGTACTTC
clone_size: few; j_call: TRBJ2-3; v_call: TRBV6-5; d_call: TRBD1; cdr3_aa: CASSYSMWDSSTDTQYF; cdr3_nt: TGTGCCAGCAGTTACTCGATGTGGGACAGTAGCACAGATACGCAGTATTTT
clone_size: NA; j_call: TRBJ2-7; v_call: TRBV30; d_call: NA; cdr3_aa: CAYTTGVNSYEQYF; cdr3_nt: TGTGCCTATACCACCGGGGTCAACTCCTACGAGCAGTACTTC
clone_size: many; j_call: TRBJ2-1; v_call: TRBV5-1; d_call: TRBD2; cdr3_aa: CASSSFTSGSLNEQFF; cdr3_nt: TGCGCCAGCAGCTCCTTCACTAGCGGGAGTCTTAATGAGCAGTTCTTC
clone_size: many; j_call: TRBJ2-1; v_call: TRBV11-1; d_call: NA; cdr3_aa: CASSRGPSYNEQFF; cdr3_nt: TGTGCCAGCAGCCGAGGACCGAGCTACAATGAGCAGTTCTTC